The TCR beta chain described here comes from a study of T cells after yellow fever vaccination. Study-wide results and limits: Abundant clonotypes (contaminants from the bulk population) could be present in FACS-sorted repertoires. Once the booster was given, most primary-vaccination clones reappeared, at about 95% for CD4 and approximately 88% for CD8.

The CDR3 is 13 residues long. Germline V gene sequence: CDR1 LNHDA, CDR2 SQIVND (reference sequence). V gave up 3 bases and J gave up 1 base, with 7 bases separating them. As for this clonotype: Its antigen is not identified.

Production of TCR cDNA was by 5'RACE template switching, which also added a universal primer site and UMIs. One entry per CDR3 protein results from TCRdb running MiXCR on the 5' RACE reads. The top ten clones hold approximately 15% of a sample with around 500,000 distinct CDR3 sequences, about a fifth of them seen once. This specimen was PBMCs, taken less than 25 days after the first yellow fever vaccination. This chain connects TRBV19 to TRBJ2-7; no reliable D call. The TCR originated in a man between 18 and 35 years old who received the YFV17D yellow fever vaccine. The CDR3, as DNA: TGTGCCAGTAGTATCGGATATTCCTACGAGCAGTACTTC. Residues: CASSIGYSYEQYF.